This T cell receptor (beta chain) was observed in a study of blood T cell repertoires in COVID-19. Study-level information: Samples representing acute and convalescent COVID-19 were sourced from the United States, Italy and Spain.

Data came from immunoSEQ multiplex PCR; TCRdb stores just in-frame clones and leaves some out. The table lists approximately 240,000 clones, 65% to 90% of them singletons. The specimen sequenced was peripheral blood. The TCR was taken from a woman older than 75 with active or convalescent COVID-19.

The DNA of the CDR3 is TGTGCCAGCAGGTACACGGGACAGGGAGACGAGCAGTACTTC. This translates into CASRYTGQGDEQYF. This chain joins TRBV6-5 and TRBJ2-7; 9 nucleotides align to TRBD1. The germline gives CDR1 MNHEY, CDR2 SVGAGI. The length of the CDR3 is 14 residues. Trimming took 6 bases from V and 5 from J; bases not matched to a gene: 8.